One and the same sample provided the 8 T cell receptor beta chains below, sequenced in a study of shared clonotypes between healthy human individuals. Only in-frame clones appear in the TCRdb table, and some are missing; sequencing was by immunoSEQ multiplex PCR. The sample contains millions of clones, approximately 94% of which appear only once. Sequenced input: naive CD4+ T cells sorted from blood. Subset here: CD45RA+ positively selected. Receptors originate from a man aged 18 to 30 in good health.

Comments on this clone: The sample contains more than one DNA sequence encoding this CDR3. The chain couples TRBV5-1 to TRBJ2-7, with D perhaps matching TRBD1 or TRBD2 (6 bases each). The CDR3 runs 14 residues. CDR1 SGHRS and CDR2 YFSETQ come from the germline V gene. Trimming pared 4 bases from V and 3 bases from J, leaving 14 bases between. The CDR3 DNA follows: TGCGCCAGCAGCCCCGAGGGGGGTAGCTACGAGCAGTACTTC. Amino acid sequence: CASSPEGGSYEQYF.

The J gene is TRBJ1-1, the V gene TRBV28, with unresolved D. The CDR3 has 16 amino acids. Germline V gives CDR1 MDHEN, CDR2 SYDVKM. Trimming left V 2 bases short and J 6 bases short, with 19 bases between. Here the CDR3 reads CASSLSGRARGAEAFF. In DNA form, the CDR3 reads TGTGCCAGCAGTTTAAGCGGACGGGCCCGTGGGGCTGAAGCTTTCTTT.

As to this clone: Other nucleotide sequences from this sample produce the same CDR3. The gene calls are TRBV5-1 and TRBJ2-3; 9 positions match TRBD2. Trimming cost V 1 base and J 4 bases; bases outside gene matches: 1. The CDR3 length is 14 residues. The germline V gene encodes CDR1 SGHRS and CDR2 YFSETQ. This CDR3 reads CASSLPSGADTQYF. CDR3 in DNA: TGCGCCAGCAGCTTGCCTAGCGGGGCAGATACGCAGTATTTT.

Only one count was recorded for this clone. The V gene is TRBV6-1, the J gene TRBJ2-3, with 7 bases lining up with TRBD2. Germline V gene lookup returns CDR1 MNHNS and CDR2 SASEGT. The CDR3 loop spans 15 amino acids. With 9 bases clipped from V and 5 bases from J, the junction kept 14 bases outside the gene matches. The CDR3 here is CASTAGGEGGDTQYF. The CDR3 DNA is TGTGCCAGTACCGCGGGCGGGGAGGGAGGAGATACGCAGTATTTT.

The V call is TRBV7-2, the J call TRBJ2-1, with a possible D match to TRBD1 (5 bases). The V end lost 5 bases, the J end lost 1 base, and 12 bases lay between the germline ends. Per the germline V gene, CDR1 is SGHTA and CDR2 is FQGNSA. CDR3 size: 15 residues. The CDR3 here is CASSPQGLSYNEQFF. The CDR3 coding sequence is TGTGCCAGCAGCCCTCAGGGCTTATCCTACAATGAGCAGTTCTTC.

This chain connects TRBV29-1 to TRBJ1-4; D not resolved. The CDR3 contains 13 residues. Germline V gene lookup returns CDR1 SQVTM and CDR2 ANQGSEA. Trimming removed 6 bases from V and 7 bases from J, with 15 bases in between. CDR3 protein: CSVSVGRTEKLFF. Here the CDR3 DNA reads TGCAGCGTGTCTGTAGGACGGACTGAAAAACTGTTTTTT.

This clone was counted a single time. J is TRBJ2-1 and V is TRBV2, with D maybe TRBD1 (6 bases). This CDR3 spans 13 amino acids. V lost 11 bases to trimming and J lost 2 bases, with 13 bases between them. Per the germline V gene, CDR1 is SNHLY and CDR2 is FYNNEI. CDR3 nucleotides: TGTGCCCAAGCGAGGACAGCCTACAATGAGCAGTTCTTC. It codes for CAQARTAYNEQFF.

This chain connects TRBV28 to TRBJ2-4; TRBD1 matches 8 bases. The trim removed 5 bases at V and 0 bases at J, leaving 9 bases unmatched. Germline V gene data show CDR1 as MDHEN and CDR2 as SYDVKM. The CDR3 is 17 amino acids. CDR3 sequence (DNA): TGTGCCAGCAGTCCGCTGGGACAGGCTCTAGCCAAAAACATTCAGTACTTC. Translated: CASSPLGQALAKNIQYF.